The 7 T cell receptor beta chains below all came from one sample that was sequenced in a study of T cell responses to AZD1222 COVID-19 vaccine. The method was immunoSEQ multiplex PCR; TCRdb's version includes in-frame clones alone and lacks a portion of them. The repertoire holds about 150,000 clones, with roughly nine tenths as singletons. Specimen: peripheral blood, collected 28 days after the second dose of the MenACWY control vaccine. The receptors derive from an adult who received the MenACWY meningococcal vaccine as a control.

V is TRBV12-3 or TRBV12-4 and J is TRBJ1-1, with D hard to call. The CDR3 contains 13 residues. Trimming shortened V by 3 bases and J by 0 bases, and 5 bases separated the two germline ends. DNA of the CDR3: TGTGCCAGCAGTTTGAAATTGAACACTGAAGCTTTCTTT. Protein: CASSLKLNTEAFF.

This clone has a count of ten or more. This chain connects TRBV21-1 to TRBJ2-3; the table assigns TRBD1, which was not confirmed against the DNA. TRBV21-1 is a listed pseudogene. CDR3 length: 16 residues. CDR3 residues: CASSKGTGLSTDTQYF. DNA for the CDR3: TGTGCCAGCAGCAAGGGGACAGGGTTGAGCACAGATACGCAGTATTTT.

DNA of the CDR3: TGTGCCAGCAGTGGGACAGGACTGAGTAATGAAAAACTGTTTTTT. Amino acids: CASSGTGLSNEKLFF. V is TRBV2 and J is TRBJ1-4; the match to TRBD1 covers 7 bases. J gave up 4 bases and V 4 bases, and 6 bases lay outside the gene matches. This CDR3 spans 15 amino acids. Per germline, CDR1 SNHLY and CDR2 FYNNEI.

The rearrangement uses TRBV3-1 (or the pseudogene TRBV3-2) and TRBJ1-4; D is undetermined. Germline V lookup: CDR1 LGHDT, CDR2 YNNKEL (reference sequence). With 0 bases removed from V and 0 bases from J, the gap between germline ends came to 2 bases. There are 14 residues in the CDR3. The CDR3 sequence: CASSQDATNEKLFF. CDR3 sequence (DNA): TGTGCCAGCAGCCAAGATGCAACTAATGAAAAACTGTTTTTT.

V usage is TRBV28 and J usage is TRBJ2-1; the match to TRBD2 covers 9 bases. The CDR3 contains 16 residues. V trimming: 4 bases; J trimming: 3 bases; junction bases outside the gene matches: 7. CDR1 MDHEN and CDR2 SYDVKM come from the germline V gene. This CDR3 is CASSSNLAGLYNEQFF. As DNA, the CDR3 is TGTGCCAGCAGTTCTAACCTAGCGGGACTCTACAATGAGCAGTTCTTC.

The chain recombines TRBV11-2 with TRBJ1-4; TRBD1 matches at 7 bases. Trimming cost V 1 base and J 7 bases; bases outside gene matches: 6. The CDR3 is 15 residues long. Germline CDR1 SGHAT, CDR2 FQNNGV. The CDR3 loop reads CASSLAAGGSEKLFF. The CDR3 nucleotides read TGTGCCAGCAGCTTAGCGGCAGGGGGTTCTGAAAAACTGTTTTTT.

The chain employs TRBV7-2 and TRBJ2-2; TRBD2 agrees at 9 bases. Germline CDR1 is SGHTA and CDR2 is FQGNSA. The trim removed 8 bases at V and 4 bases at J, leaving 5 bases unmatched. The CDR3 is made up of 14 amino acids. The CDR3 DNA sequence: TGTGCCAGCCGGCGGGAGGGGGGCACCGGGGAGCTGTTTTTT. Its protein product is CASRREGGTGELFF.